One and the same sample provided the 12 T cell receptor beta chains below, sequenced in a study of T cells in Graves' hyperthyroidism and ophthalmopathy. The source material, RNA transcripts, was used to amplify TCR beta CDR3 regions. The primer set for the first-round RT-PCR of the TCR CDR3 was HTBI. MiXCR, run by TCRdb on the multiplex PCR reads, gives a single entry per CDR3 protein. The sample lists a few hundred thousand distinct CDR3 sequences; more than 45% were seen once. Input material: peripheral blood or thyroid tissue (not recorded which). The receptor source for this set is a woman aged 18-35 years with Graves' hyperthyroidism.

This clonotype was seen ten or more times. The rearrangement links TRBV20-1 to TRBJ2-7; 10 bases are shared with TRBD2. The CDR3 has 17 amino acids. The V gene's germline CDR1 is DFQATT and CDR2 SNEGSKA (reference sequence). With V trimmed by 1 base and J by 0 bases, 9 bases remained unmatched. The CDR3 DNA reads as TGCAGTGCTAGAGCTGGGACTAGCGTGGGGAGCTCCTACGAGCAGTACTTC. Translating gives CSARAGTSVGSSYEQYF.

CDR3 DNA: TGCCAGCTCACCCCTTCAGTTAGCAATCAGCCCCAGCATTTT. It codes for CQLTPSVSNQPQHF. V usage is TRBV29-1 and J usage is TRBJ1-5; D not resolved. Germline CDR1 and CDR2: SQVTM and ANQGSEA. CDR3 length equals 14 residues.

On this clonotype: Because it lacks the conserved phenylalanine or tryptophan at the end, this CDR3 is likely a read error. CDR3 bases: TGTGCCAGCAGTGAACCGGGTGAGGCCCCCCTCCACCTT. As protein: CASSEPGEAPLHL. The chain uses TRBV2 and TRBJ1-6; the D is unclear. The CDR3 length is 13 residues. Germline CDR1 SNHLY, CDR2 FYNNEI. The V end was cut by 2 bases, the J end by 13 bases, with 12 bases between.

This clonotype was observed a handful of times. The rearrangement uses TRBV24-1 and TRBJ2-5; D is unresolved. The CDR3 runs 16 residues. The V gene's germline CDR1 is KGHDR and CDR2 SFDVKD. V was cut by 4 bases and J by 5 bases, with 19 bases left in between. The CDR3 region is CATSDTPPGMGETQYF. The CDR3 nucleotides are TGTGCCACCAGTGACACCCCGCCTGGGATGGGGGAGACCCAGTACTTC.

V usage is TRBV12-3 or TRBV12-4 and J usage is TRBJ2-5; 7 nucleotides match TRBD1. V shed 5 bases and J 5 bases; nucleotides not matched to a gene: 8. The CDR3 covers 14 residues. In DNA form, the CDR3 reads TGTGCCAGCAGTGAACAGGGGTTGCGGGAGACCCAGTACTTC. Its translation: CASSEQGLRETQYF.

This clonotype was observed many times. The V gene is TRBV7-9, the J gene TRBJ2-7, with D possibly TRBD2 on 5 matching bases. This CDR3 comprises 14 residues. Germline values: CDR1 SEHNR, CDR2 FQNEAQ (reference sequence). V lost 6 bases and J 2 bases, leaving 14 bases between the germline ends. The chain's CDR3 is CASSVGGVAYEQYF. The CDR3 nucleotides are TGTGCCAGCAGTGTTGGAGGCGTTGCCTACGAGCAGTACTTC. Full variable domain (rest looked up from reference TRBV7-9 and TRBJ2-7): DTGVSQNPRHKITKRGQNVTFRCDPISEHNRLYWYRQTLGQGPEFLTYFQNEAQLEKSRLLSDRFSAERPKGSFSTLEIQRTEQGDSAMYLCASSVGGVAYEQYFGPGTRLTVT.

The genes are TRBV2 and TRBJ1-1, with D possibly being TRBD1 (5 bases). Looked up from germline, CDR1 is SNHLY and CDR2 is FYNNEI. The length of the CDR3 is 14 residues. V shed 2 bases and J shed 3 bases, with 10 bases lying between them. The CDR3 loop reads CASSERWGHTEAFF. In DNA, the CDR3 is TGTGCCAGCAGTGAACGGTGGGGACACACTGAAGCTTTCTTT. Supplemented by reference TRBV2 and TRBJ1-1, the full variable domain reads EPEVTQTPSHQVTQMGQEVILRCVPISNHLYFYWYRQILGQKVEFLVSFYNNEISEKSEIFDDQFSVERPDGSNFTLKIRSTKLEDSAMYFCASSERWGHTEAFFGQGTRLTVV.

CDR3 nucleotide sequence: TGTGCCAGCAGTATGAAGGGAGGCACCGGGGAGCTGTTTTTT. Translation: CASSMKGGTGELFF. J is TRBJ2-2 and V is TRBV12-3 or TRBV12-4, with a tentative D call TRBD2 (6 bases). V lost 5 bases, J lost 4 bases, and 11 bases lay in between. This CDR3 comprises 14 residues.

Many counts were recorded for this clonotype. This chain links TRBV27 with TRBJ1-2; TRBD1 aligns across 8 bases. With V trimmed by 2 bases and J by 6 bases, 11 bases remained unmatched. Germline values: CDR1 MNHEY, CDR2 SMNVEV (reference sequence). The length of the CDR3 is 16 residues. CDR3 sequence: CASSLDRGISVNGYTF. CDR3 DNA sequence: TGTGCCAGCAGTTTAGACAGGGGAATTTCAGTGAATGGCTACACCTTC.

The chain joins TRBV12-3 or TRBV12-4 to TRBJ2-7; 7 bases are shared with TRBD1. This CDR3 spans 14 amino acids. Trimming removed 6 bases from V and 3 bases from J; junction bases left unmatched: 8. CDR3 loop: CASSSRDSVYEQYF. In DNA form, the CDR3 reads TGTGCCAGCAGCTCCCGGGACAGCGTCTACGAGCAGTACTTC.

This sequence joins TRBV20-1 and TRBJ2-3, with D perhaps matching TRBD1 (6 bases). CDR3 length equals 15 residues. V was shortened by 1 base and J by 1 base, with 12 bases between the two germline ends. CDR1 DFQATT and CDR2 SNEGSKA come from the germline V gene (reference sequence). The CDR3 protein is CSARGQAGRTDTQYF. The CDR3 bases are TGCAGTGCTAGAGGACAGGCTGGCCGCACAGATACGCAGTATTTT.

This sequence joins TRBV5-1 and TRBJ1-1, with D possibly being TRBD1 (6 bases). CDR1 SGHRS and CDR2 YFSETQ come from the germline V gene. This CDR3 region has 15 residues. With 1 base removed from V and 0 bases from J, the gap between germline ends came to 10 bases. The CDR3 DNA sequence: TGCGCCAGCAGCTTGAGGGGGGCGGTGAACACTGAAGCTTTCTTT. Translation: CASSLRGAVNTEAFF.